The next 3 T cell receptor beta chains were all read from a single sample in a study of shared clonotypes between healthy human individuals. Libraries were prepared by immunoSEQ multiplex PCR; TCRdb keeps only in-frame clonotypes and omits some of them. The sample has roughly 2.2 million clones, more than 85% seen once. Sample: naive CD4+ T cells from PBMCs. The subset is: CD45RA+ positively selected. These receptors originate from a man aged 18-30 years in good health. Some clones in this sample may be carry-over from other donors' samples.

This sequence joins TRBV10-3 and TRBJ1-1, with D possibly matching TRBD1 (6 bases). This CDR3 contains 10 residues. Trimming removed 8 bases from V and 8 bases from J, with 9 bases in between. Germline lookup yields CDR1 ENHRY and CDR2 SYGVKD. The CDR3, as DNA: TGTGCCATCGCCGACAGGGAAGCTTTCTTT. This gives the protein CAIADREAFF.

This clone occurred once. In DNA, the CDR3 is TGTGCCAGCTCACCGGTAGGGGGAAGCAATGAGCAGTTCTTC. It is translated as CASSPVGGSNEQFF. The rearrangement joins TRBV18 to TRBJ2-1; D is possibly TRBD1 (6 bases). Per germline, CDR1 KGHSH and CDR2 LQKENI. The CDR3 contains 14 residues. V shed 3 bases and J shed 6 bases, with 12 bases lying between them.

The gene calls are TRBV18 and TRBJ2-1, with 9 bases that match TRBD2. Germline V lookup: CDR1 KGHSH, CDR2 LQKENI. CDR3 length equals 17 residues. The V gene end was trimmed by 8 bases and the J gene end by 2 bases; junction bases not matched to a gene: 13. CDR3 nucleotides: TGTGCCAGCACGGGGACTAGCCTTGGGATGACCTACAATGAGCAGTTCTTC. Amino acid sequence: CASTGTSLGMTYNEQFF.